A single sample is the source of the 24 T cell receptor beta chains below, sequenced in a study of control samples from healthy donors and cancer patients. Here immunoSEQ multiplex PCR was the method, and the copy in TCRdb shows in-frame clones only, minus some. The sample consists of some 30,000 clones, about 90% of them appearing once. Sequencing used formalin-fixed, paraffin-embedded tissue. These receptors were taken from a female donor with melanoma.

The sample holds a few counts of this clone. Other DNA variants within this sample encode the same CDR3. The V and J genes are TRBV30 and TRBJ2-7; no reliable D call. The germline CDR1 and CDR2 sequences are GTSNPN and SVGIG (reference sequence). V was cut by 0 bases and J by 2 bases, with 14 bases left in between. This CDR3 region has 15 residues. The CDR3 here is CAWSVLGLGPYEQYF. CDR3 bases: TGTGCCTGGAGTGTACTCGGGCTAGGCCCCTACGAGCAGTACTTC.

The chain is built from TRBV18 and TRBJ2-3; D not certain. V gave up 2 bases and J gave up 2 bases, with 8 bases separating them. The CDR3 runs 14 residues. Germline CDR1 reads KGHSH; CDR2 reads LQKENI. The CDR3 protein is CASSPNPVTDTQYF. In DNA, the CDR3 is TGTGCCAGCTCACCAAATCCAGTCACAGATACGCAGTATTTT.

V is TRBV2 and J is TRBJ2-5, with 7 positions matching TRBD1. There are 14 residues in the CDR3. V shed 3 bases, J shed 3 bases, and the junction held 4 bases outside the gene matches. CDR1 is SNHLY, CDR2 FYNNEI, per germline. The CDR3 region is CASSDGTDKETQYF. The CDR3, as DNA: TGTGCCAGCAGTGACGGGACAGACAAAGAGACCCAGTACTTC.

V gene TRBV19 combines with J gene TRBJ2-4; either TRBD1 or TRBD2 may fit D (7 bases each). Germline V gives CDR1 LNHDA, CDR2 SQIVND (reference sequence). Trimming left V 6 bases short and J 8 bases short, with 20 bases between. There are 15 residues in the CDR3. The DNA of the CDR3 is TGTGCCAGTAGCCGAGGGGGCGGGAGCGGGTACATTCAGTACTTC. This sequence encodes CASSRGGGSGYIQYF.

J is TRBJ1-1 and V is TRBV7-9; D is unresolved. V was pared by 0 bases and J by 3 bases, with 11 bases between. In germline, CDR1 is SEHNR, CDR2 FQNEAQ (reference sequence). The CDR3 runs to 15 residues. The CDR3 region has the DNA TGTGCCAGCAGCTTAGCGGAGGGAAGGGACACTGAAGCTTTCTTT. Residues: CASSLAEGRDTEAFF.

The chain carries TRBV2 and TRBJ2-4, with unresolved D. The V and J ends lost 7 bases and 0 bases respectively, with 22 bases between them. From germline, CDR1 is SNHLY and CDR2 FYNNEI. CDR3 size: 18 residues. CDR3 residues: CASKGSRSVQLAKNIQYF. CDR3 sequence (DNA): TGTGCCAGCAAAGGCAGCAGATCCGTCCAACTAGCCAAAAACATTCAGTACTTC.

The V call is TRBV10-1, the J call TRBJ2-7; 14 nucleotides align to TRBD2. This CDR3 is 15 amino acids long. CDR1 and CDR2 (germline): WNHNN, SYGVQD (reference sequence). V gave up 0 bases and J gave up 9 bases; unmatched junction bases: 4. DNA for the CDR3: TGCGCCAGCAGTGAGTCGGGACTAGCGGGAGATCTGCAGTACTTC. Its protein is CASSESGLAGDLQYF.

This chain links TRBV25-1 with TRBJ2-7; 8 bases match TRBD1. From germline, CDR1 is MGHDK and CDR2 SYGVNS. The CDR3 is 16 amino acids. Unmatched junction bases numbered 9, after V lost 1 base and J lost 4 bases. The CDR3 loop is CASSEFRTGRVYEQYF. The DNA for the CDR3 is TGTGCCAGCAGTGAATTTAGGACAGGGCGTGTGTACGAGCAGTACTTC.

The sample holds one count of this clone. This sequence joins TRBV5-1 and TRBJ2-3; TRBD1 agrees at 9 bases. J gave up 3 bases and V 3 bases, and 5 bases lay outside the gene matches. Per the germline V gene, CDR1 is SGHRS and CDR2 is YFSETQ. The CDR3 is 15 residues long. This chain's CDR3 is CASSSWTGATDTQYF. CDR3 in DNA: TGCGCCAGCAGCTCATGGACAGGGGCAACAGATACGCAGTATTTT.

This chain uses TRBV27 with TRBJ2-2, with a tentative D call TRBD2 (6 bases). The CDR3 is 15 amino acids. Germline V lookup: CDR1 MNHEY, CDR2 SMNVEV (reference sequence). Trimming removed 3 bases from V and 5 bases from J, with 13 bases in between. Here the CDR3 reads CASSFAGMSTGELFF. CDR3 nucleotide sequence: TGTGCCAGCAGTTTCGCGGGGATGTCAACCGGGGAGCTGTTTTTT.

This clone was seen a handful of times. The genes are TRBV6-5 and TRBJ2-2; TRBD2 is a possible D gene (5 bases). The length of the CDR3 is 15 residues. Trimming took off 0 bases at V and 2 bases at J, with 7 bases between the two ends. The germline CDR1 and CDR2 sequences are MNHEY and SVGAGI. CDR3: CASSYSSGNTGELFF. As DNA, the CDR3 is TGTGCCAGCAGTTACTCGAGCGGAAACACCGGGGAGCTGTTTTTT.

V is TRBV11-3 and J is TRBJ2-2; the D is unclear. This CDR3 region has 13 residues. The V end lost 5 bases, the J end lost 3 bases, and 7 bases lay between the germline ends. Germline CDR1 reads SGHNT; CDR2 reads YENEEA. The CDR3 nucleotides read TGTGCCAGCAGCCCGACTTACACCGGGGAGCTGTTTTTT. Amino acids: CASSPTYTGELFF.

The chain links TRBV7-2 to TRBJ1-1, with D possibly being TRBD1 (6 bases). Per the germline V gene, CDR1 is SGHTA and CDR2 is FQGNSA. Deletions cut 2 bases from V and 0 bases from J, with 10 bases between. This CDR3 comprises 15 residues. The CDR3 coding sequence is TGTGCCAGCAGCTTAAGTGGGGGCATGAACACTGAAGCTTTCTTT. The encoded protein is CASSLSGGMNTEAFF.

This rearrangement joins TRBV4-2 to TRBJ1-3, with 8 bases that match TRBD1. Germline-derived CDR1 and CDR2 are LGHNA and YNFKEQ. Trimming removed 0 bases from V and 9 bases from J; junction bases left unmatched: 1. The CDR3 runs to 13 residues. This chain's CDR3 is CASSQDRGRTIYF. DNA of the CDR3: TGTGCCAGCAGCCAAGACAGGGGGCGCACCATATATTTT.

The chain's CDR3 is CAWAITGRGDEQYF. The CDR3, as DNA: TGTGCCTGGGCCATCACGGGGAGGGGCGACGAGCAGTACTTC. V and J are TRBV30 and TRBJ2-7; 7 bases align to TRBD2. Trimming took 5 bases from V and 5 from J; bases not matched to a gene: 12. The CDR3 covers 14 residues. The germline CDR1 and CDR2 sequences are GTSNPN and SVGIG (reference sequence).

The chain combines TRBV7-9 with TRBJ2-7, with 9 bases lining up with TRBD2. CDR1 SEHNR and CDR2 FQNEAQ come from the germline V gene (reference sequence). CDR3 length equals 14 residues. The V gene end was trimmed by 5 bases and the J gene end by 4 bases; junction bases not matched to a gene: 6. Written as DNA, the CDR3 is TGTGCCAGCAGCGCGACTAGCGGAGGGTACGAGCAGTACTTC. Its protein is CASSATSGGYEQYF.

This rearrangement joins TRBV7-2 to TRBJ2-3, with D maybe TRBD1 (6 bases). Germline values: CDR1 SGHTA, CDR2 FQGNSA. Trimming took off 3 bases at V and 4 bases at J, with 11 bases between the two ends. The CDR3 sequence is 14 residues long. The CDR3 is CASSLQGWPDTQYF. The CDR3 bases are TGTGCCAGCAGCTTGCAGGGGTGGCCAGATACGCAGTATTTT.

This chain joins TRBV24-1 and TRBJ2-3, with TRBD1 matching 7 bases. This CDR3 has 17 amino acids. Per germline, CDR1 KGHDR and CDR2 SFDVKD. The V and J ends lost 2 bases and 3 bases, in that order; junction bases with no gene match: 10. The CDR3 is CATSDSPTGVGTDTQYF. The CDR3 coding sequence is TGTGCCACCAGTGATTCGCCTACAGGGGTAGGGACAGATACGCAGTATTTT.

The chain is built from TRBV5-1 and TRBJ2-3; 7 bases are a match to TRBD2. Losses at the gene ends were 4 bases for V and 2 bases for J; bases not matched to a gene: 7. The CDR3 runs 15 residues. The germline CDR1 and CDR2 sequences are SGHRS and YFSETQ. This chain's CDR3 is CASSPLAAYTDTQYF. CDR3 sequence (DNA): TGCGCCAGCAGCCCTCTAGCGGCCTACACAGATACGCAGTATTTT.

CDR3 nucleotides: TGTGCCAGCTCACCACCGTCTCCGGGGCAGGGGACTGAAGCTTTCTTT. It codes for CASSPPSPGQGTEAFF. V usage is TRBV18 and J usage is TRBJ1-1; the D gene is possibly TRBD1 (6 bases). The CDR3 length is 16 residues. Trimming took off 0 bases at V and 5 bases at J, with 16 bases between the two ends. In germline, CDR1 is KGHSH, CDR2 LQKENI.

The rearrangement joins TRBV7-9 to TRBJ2-5; D is ambiguous. Trimming cost V 0 bases and J 5 bases, with 19 bases left between them. The CDR3 is 17 amino acids. Germline CDR1 reads SEHNR; CDR2 reads FQNEAQ (reference sequence). DNA of the CDR3: TGTGCCAGCAGCTTAGCGGCGTTCCTCCCGATTGGGGAGACCCAGTACTTC. Encoded protein: CASSLAAFLPIGETQYF.

The chain couples TRBV18 to TRBJ2-2; 14 nucleotides match TRBD2. The germline CDR1 and CDR2 sequences are KGHSH and LQKENI. This CDR3 is built from 18 residues. The V gene end was trimmed by 3 bases and the J gene end by 8 bases; junction bases not matched to a gene: 11. The CDR3, as DNA: TGTGCCAGCTCACCGGGACTAGCGGGAGCGAACTTGGTAGGGGAGCTGTTTTTT. Amino acid sequence: CASSPGLAGANLVGELFF.

CDR3 DNA: TGTGCCAGTAGTCCCAGGGCCACCGGGGAGCTGTTTTTT. This codes for CASSPRATGELFF. The V gene is TRBV19, the J gene TRBJ2-2; D is possibly TRBD1 (5 bases). The CDR3 has 13 amino acids. Germline loops: CDR1 LNHDA, CDR2 SQIVND (reference sequence). The V end lost 5 bases, the J end lost 4 bases, and 8 bases lay between the germline ends.

The chain links TRBV5-1 to TRBJ2-7; D is possibly TRBD1 (6 bases). V lost 7 bases and J lost 2, with 19 bases in between. CDR1 SGHRS and CDR2 YFSETQ come from the germline V gene. This CDR3 contains 15 residues. The DNA for the CDR3 is TGCGCCAGCCCGGGGCACAGGGCTACCCCCTACGAGCAGTACTTC. The encoded protein is CASPGHRATPYEQYF.